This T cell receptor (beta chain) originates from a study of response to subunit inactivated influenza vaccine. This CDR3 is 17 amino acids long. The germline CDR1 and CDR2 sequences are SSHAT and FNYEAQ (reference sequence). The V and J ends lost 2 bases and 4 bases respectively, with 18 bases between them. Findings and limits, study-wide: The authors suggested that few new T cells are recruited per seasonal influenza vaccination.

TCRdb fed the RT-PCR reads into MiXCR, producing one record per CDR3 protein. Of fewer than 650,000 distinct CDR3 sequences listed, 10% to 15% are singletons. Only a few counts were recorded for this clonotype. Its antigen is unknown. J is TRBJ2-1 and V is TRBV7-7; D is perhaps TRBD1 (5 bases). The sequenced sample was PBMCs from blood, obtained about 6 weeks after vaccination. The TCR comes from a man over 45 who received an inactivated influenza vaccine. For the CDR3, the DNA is TGTGCCAGCAGCTTATTATTGGGCAGGGCGAGTTACAATGAGCAGTTCTTC. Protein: CASSLLLGRASYNEQFF.